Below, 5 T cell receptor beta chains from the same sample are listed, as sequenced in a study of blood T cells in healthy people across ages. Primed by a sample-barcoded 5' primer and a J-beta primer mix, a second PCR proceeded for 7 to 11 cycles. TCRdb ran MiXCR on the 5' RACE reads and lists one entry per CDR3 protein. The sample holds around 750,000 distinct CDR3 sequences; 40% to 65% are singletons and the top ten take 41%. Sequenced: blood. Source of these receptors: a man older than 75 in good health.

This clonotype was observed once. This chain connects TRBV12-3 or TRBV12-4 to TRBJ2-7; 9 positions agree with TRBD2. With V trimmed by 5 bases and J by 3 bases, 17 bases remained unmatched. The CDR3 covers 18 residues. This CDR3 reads CASSGQESGLAEHYEQYF. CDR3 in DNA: TGTGCCAGCAGTGGGCAGGAGTCGGGACTAGCAGAACACTACGAGCAGTACTTC.

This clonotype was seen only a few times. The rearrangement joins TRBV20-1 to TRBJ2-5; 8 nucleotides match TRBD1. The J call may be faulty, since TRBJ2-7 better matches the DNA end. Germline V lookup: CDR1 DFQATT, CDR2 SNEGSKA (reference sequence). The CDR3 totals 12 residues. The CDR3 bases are TGCAGTGCCGGTGACAGGGGTGACGAGCAGTACTTC. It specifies CSAGDRGDEQYF.

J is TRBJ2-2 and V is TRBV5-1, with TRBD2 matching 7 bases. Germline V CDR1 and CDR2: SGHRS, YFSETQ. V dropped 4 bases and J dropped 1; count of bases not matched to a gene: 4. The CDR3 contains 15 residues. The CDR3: CASSPGLKNTGELFF. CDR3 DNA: TGCGCCAGCAGCCCGGGACTAAAGAACACCGGGGAGCTGTTTTTT.

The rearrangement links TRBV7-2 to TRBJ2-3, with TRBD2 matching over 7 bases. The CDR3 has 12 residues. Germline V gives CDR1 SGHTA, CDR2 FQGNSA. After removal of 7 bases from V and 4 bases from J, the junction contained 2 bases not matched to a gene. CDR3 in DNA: TGTGCCAGCATGGGGAGGGCAGATACGCAGTATTTT. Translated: CASMGRADTQYF.

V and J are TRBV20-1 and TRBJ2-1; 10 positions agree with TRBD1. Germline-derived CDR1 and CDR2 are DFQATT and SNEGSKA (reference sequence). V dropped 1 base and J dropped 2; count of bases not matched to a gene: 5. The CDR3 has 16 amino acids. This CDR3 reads CSARGGTGAAYNEQFF. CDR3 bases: TGCAGTGCTAGAGGGGGGACAGGGGCCGCCTACAATGAGCAGTTCTTC.